The 13 T cell receptor beta chains below come from one sample, sequenced in a study of tumor-infiltrating lymphocytes in glioblastoma multiforme (dated by TCRdb to 2016 to 2017). Sequencing instrument: Illumina HiSeq 2500. TCRB libraries were built from RNA via three nested multiplex PCR rounds using a modified ARM-PCR protocol with multiple V-beta primers and a C-beta primer. TCRdb cleaned the public reads at Q25 with fastp, built clones with MiXCR and kept in-frame beta chains. Identical CDR3 protein sequences are pooled into one entry, listed with their most common genes and DNA. This sample is represented by about 8,400 distinct CDR3 sequences; 65% to 75% of them were singletons. The top ten constitute approximately 50% of the sample. Sample: brain tumor tissue. These receptors were collected from a male donor with glioblastoma.

As DNA, the CDR3 is TGCAGTGCTAGAGATGGCGGACTAGCGGGAGAGCAGTTCTTC. This translates into CSARDGGLAGEQFF. The chain uses TRBV20-1 and TRBJ2-1; 12 bases line up with TRBD2. The ends lost 0 bases at V and 10 bases at J; junction bases unmatched: 4. The germline CDR1 and CDR2 sequences are DFQATT and SNEGSKA (reference sequence). This CDR3 has 14 amino acids.

Concerning this clonotype itself: Here the CDR3 omits its conserved ending phenylalanine or tryptophan, so a read error is the likely source. V is TRBV20-1 and J is TRBJ2-2; D not resolved. Germline V gene lookup returns CDR1 DFQATT and CDR2 SNEGSKA (reference sequence). V was shortened by 1 base and J by 4 bases, with 10 bases between the two germline ends. The CDR3 extends over 14 amino acids. CDR3 nucleotides: TGCAGTGCTAGAGTGGATAGAGCCACCGGGGAGCTGTTTTCT. Translation: CSARVDRATGELFS.

To note about this clonotype: It is likely a read error, because the conserved phenylalanine at the end of the CDR3 is missing. The rearrangement joins TRBV11-3 to TRBJ2-1; possibly TRBD2 for D (5 bases). Germline CDR1 reads SGHNT; CDR2 reads YENEEA. This CDR3 has 13 residues. The V gene lost 3 bases and the J gene lost 7 bases, with 10 bases spanning the gap. The CDR3 is CASSFRGPNEQFS. CDR3 nucleotides: TGTGCCAGCAGCTTCAGAGGGCCTAATGAGCAGTTCTCC.

Note on this clonotype: Given a much more abundant clone one base away, this may be a read error. This chain joins TRBV6-2 or TRBV6-3 and TRBJ1-1; the D gene is possibly TRBD1 (6 bases). This CDR3 is 15 amino acids long. The germline V gene encodes CDR1 MNHEY and CDR2 SVGEGT. The DNA for the CDR3 is TGTGCCAGCAGGACAAGGGGGATTCTGAACACTCAAGCTTTCTTT. This codes for CASRTRGILNTQAFF.

Comment on this clonotype: This may come from a read error, since a much larger clone is one base off. This chain links TRBV29-1 with TRBJ2-2, with 8 bases aligning to TRBD1. Germline-derived CDR1 and CDR2 are SQVTM and ANQGSEA. The CDR3 is 15 residues long. CDR3: CGAWVQGANTGELFF. The CDR3 DNA reads as TGCGGCGCTTGGGTACAGGGGGCGAACACCGGGGAGCTGTTTTTT.

This clonotype has just a few counts. J is TRBJ2-7 and V is TRBV20-1; TRBD1 aligns across 7 bases. Germline loops: CDR1 DFQATT, CDR2 SNEGSKA (reference sequence). V trimming: 3 bases; J trimming: 6 bases; junction bases outside the gene matches: 2. The CDR3 consists of 11 residues. CDR3 DNA: TGCAGTGCTAGCCCAGGGGGCGAGCAGTACTTC. This sequence encodes CSASPGGEQYF.

By share, this clonotype counts as medium-sized. V is TRBV6-1 and J is TRBJ2-1; the match to TRBD2 covers 11 bases. This CDR3 is 15 amino acids long. V was pared by 6 bases and J by 3 bases, with 4 bases of the junction left unmatched. CDR1 and CDR2 from the germline V gene are MNHNS and SASEGT. The chain's CDR3 is CASRLLAGDYNEQFF. CDR3 DNA: TGTGCCAGCAGACTACTAGCGGGAGACTACAATGAGCAGTTCTTC.

About this clonotype: The junction shows a germline mismatch at one end, possibly a read error. The rearrangement uses TRBV10-3 and TRBJ2-2; D is unresolved. Germline V gene sequence: CDR1 ENHRY, CDR2 SYGVKD. This CDR3 is built from 12 residues. CDR3 protein: CAISEDTGELFF. The CDR3 nucleotides are TGTGCCATAAGTGAGGACACCGGGGAGCTGTTTTTT.

This clonotype was detected only once. A much larger clonotype is one base distant, so this may be a read error. V and J are TRBV12-3 or TRBV12-4 and TRBJ2-1; TRBD2 aligns across 8 bases. The CDR3 covers 15 residues. With 2 bases clipped from V and 3 bases from J, the junction kept 3 bases outside the gene matches. CDR3 amino acids: CASSLSGSVYNEQFF. The CDR3 nucleotides are TGTGCCAGCAGTTTAAGCGGGAGTGTCTACAATGAGCAGTTCTTC.

Points on this clonotype: The germline gene is not matched at one end of the junction; a read error may be the cause. The V gene is TRBV11-2, the J gene TRBJ2-3, with a weak D call TRBD1 (6 bases). Germline CDR1 reads SGHAT; CDR2 reads FQNNGV. The CDR3 is made up of 14 amino acids. The DNA of the CDR3 is TGTCCCAACAGCTTACAGGGTATGGCAGATTCGCAGTATTTT. Encoded protein: CPNSLQGMADSQYF.

Judged by abundance, this clonotype is medium-sized. This chain joins TRBV6-2 or TRBV6-3 and TRBJ2-2, with a weak D call TRBD2 (6 bases). Germline CDR1 and CDR2: MNHEY and SVGEGT. The V and J ends lost 2 bases and 5 bases respectively, with 12 bases between them. The CDR3 is 15 amino acids. The CDR3 protein is CASSYGGAGTGELFF. The CDR3 nucleotides are TGTGCCAGCAGTTACGGTGGGGCGGGGACCGGGGAGCTGTTTTTT.

This clonotype has more than one count but fewer than ten. The chain joins TRBV11-2 to TRBJ2-1; D is tentatively TRBD1 or TRBD2 (6 bases each). The CDR3 consists of 17 residues. The V and J ends lost 1 base and 8 bases respectively, with 21 bases between them. The germline V gene encodes CDR1 SGHAT and CDR2 FQNNGV. The CDR3 reads CASSLGWGAKRGDEQFF. The CDR3 nucleotides read TGTGCCAGCAGCTTAGGATGGGGGGCAAAGCGTGGGGATGAGCAGTTCTTC.

This clonotype was found once. The genes are TRBV12-3 or TRBV12-4 and TRBJ1-2; 7 bases are shared with TRBD1. The CDR3 contains 13 residues. The trim removed 6 bases at V and 2 bases at J, leaving 3 bases unmatched. CDR3 amino acids: CASSPQGNYGYTF. Written as DNA, the CDR3 is TGTGCCAGCAGCCCACAGGGGAACTATGGCTACACCTTC.